What follows is one TCR beta chain and its context. This sample was taken from a study of cytomegalovirus exposure and HLA in healthy donors. The length of the CDR3 is 14 residues. Germline V gene sequence: CDR1 MNHEY, CDR2 SMNVEV (reference sequence). The V gene end was trimmed by 6 bases and the J gene end by 3 bases; junction bases not matched to a gene: 3. This PCR relied on a set of 60 Vbeta primers and 13 Jbeta primers. Profiling relied on immunoSEQ multiplex PCR, and the TCRdb table lists in-frame clones only, not all of them. The repertoire holds about 140,000 clones, with around three quarters as singletons.

This TCR came from a man under 40 in good health and CMV-seronegative. Sample: PBMCs. The chain carries TRBV27 and TRBJ1-5; 9 nucleotides agree with TRBD1. The CDR3 here is CASSDRGFNQPQHF. The CDR3 DNA reads TGTGCCAGCAGCGACAGGGGGTTCAATCAGCCCCAGCATTTT.